What follows are 8 T cell receptor beta chains derived from one specimen sequenced in a study of graft-versus-host responses after intestinal transplantation. The antigens of these receptors remain unknown. Clones were sequenced by immunoSEQ multiplex PCR, and TCRdb holds only the in-frame ones, with some missing. Of 85,000 to 95,000 clones in the sample, 90% to 95% are singletons; the top ten hold approximately 2%. The material was unstimulated CD8+ T cells sorted from spleen or lymph node cells, obtained before intestinal transplant. Source of these receptors: a human donor who received an intestinal transplant.

The chain carries TRBV4-1 and TRBJ2-7, with TRBD2 matching 8 bases. This CDR3 has 16 amino acids. Unmatched junction bases numbered 7, after V lost 0 bases and J lost 3 bases. Germline loops: CDR1 MGHRA, CDR2 YSYEKL. The CDR3: CASSQDGSAGVYEQYF. The CDR3 DNA reads as TGCGCCAGCAGCCAAGATGGGTCAGCGGGGGTCTACGAGCAGTACTTC.

The J gene is TRBJ2-3, the V gene TRBV2; 8 bases fit TRBD2. Trimming removed 2 bases from V and 6 bases from J; junction bases left unmatched: 4. The CDR3 extends over 14 amino acids. Germline CDR1 reads SNHLY; CDR2 reads FYNNEI. The CDR3 bases are TGTGCCAGCAGTGAATCGGGGGGGCTGGATACGCAGTATTTT. It encodes CASSESGGLDTQYF.

The V and J genes are TRBV23-1 and TRBJ1-1; D not resolved. TRBV23-1 is treated as an ORF (open reading frame) with a function not yet certain. CDR3 size: 12 residues. V was pared by 2 bases and J by 10 bases, with 11 bases between. The CDR3 DNA follows: TGCGCCAGCAGTCAACCTCCCCCCCGAGCTTTCTTT. Its translation: CASSQPPPRAFF.

The chain has TRBV18 and TRBJ2-1, with TRBD1 identical over 9 bases. The CDR3 is 16 residues long. V shed 1 base, J shed 10 bases, and the junction held 11 bases outside the gene matches. CDR1 is KGHSH and CDR2 is LQKENI in the germline V gene. CDR3 loop: CASSPRDREYSGEQFF. DNA of the CDR3: TGTGCCAGCTCACCACGGGACAGGGAATATTCAGGGGAGCAGTTCTTC. The variable domain in full, completed from reference TRBV18 and TRBJ2-1, reads NAGVMQNPRHLVRRRGQEARLRCSPMKGHSHVYWYRQLPEEGLKFMVYLQKENIIDESGMPKERFSAEFPKEGPSILRIQQVVRGDSAAYFCASSPRDREYSGEQFFGPGTRLTVL.

The genes are TRBV7-2 and TRBJ1-4; maybe TRBD1 (5 bases). Germline V gene sequence: CDR1 SGHTA, CDR2 FQGNSA. CDR3 length equals 15 residues. Trimming removed 4 bases from V and 4 bases from J, with 13 bases in between. CDR3 loop: CASSYPPGFNEKLFF. DNA for the CDR3: TGTGCCAGCAGCTACCCGCCAGGGTTTAATGAAAAACTGTTTTTT. The full variable domain, with the rest looked up from reference TRBV7-2 and TRBJ1-4, is GAGVSQSPSNKVTEKGKDVELRCDPISGHTALYWYRQSLGQGLEFLIYFQGNSAPDKSGLPSDRFSAERTGGSVSTLTIQRTQQEDSAVYLCASSYPPGFNEKLFFGSGTQLSVL.

The chain carries TRBV4-1 and TRBJ1-2; no clear D. There are 14 residues in the CDR3. V shed 0 bases and J shed 2 bases, with 7 bases lying between them. Germline V gives CDR1 MGHRA, CDR2 YSYEKL. The CDR3, as DNA: TGCGCCAGCAGCCAAGATGACTGGAACTATGGCTACACCTTC. Its translation is CASSQDDWNYGYTF.

The CDR3 loop reads CASSEGGGTSYEQYF. As DNA, the CDR3 is TGTGCCAGCAGCGAAGGGGGGGGGACCTCCTACGAGCAGTACTTC. The chain carries TRBV7-2 and TRBJ2-7; D is possibly TRBD2 (7 bases). CDR3 length: 15 residues. Germline V gives CDR1 SGHTA, CDR2 FQGNSA. Trimming took off 5 bases at V and 0 bases at J, with 14 bases between the two ends.

This clone was picked up one time. V usage is TRBV2 and J usage is TRBJ1-5; TRBD1 matches 9 bases. Germline trimming cut 1 base from V and 6 bases from J; bases unmatched to any gene: 4. The germline V gene has CDR1 SNHLY and CDR2 FYNNEI. The CDR3 is made up of 15 amino acids. The CDR3, as DNA: TGTGCCAGCAGTGAAGGGGGGACAGGGAGTCAGCCCCAGCATTTT. This translates into CASSEGGTGSQPQHF.